This is a list of T cell receptor beta chains from one sample in a study of blood T cells in healthy people across ages. TCRdb re-called the 5' RACE reads with MiXCR, one entry per CDR3 protein. In the table there are approximately 940,000 distinct CDR3 sequences, approximately 49% of which are singletons. Sequencing was done on a sample of blood. The receptors come from a man under 40 in good health. Each CDR3 is given with its conserved first and last residue. The D gene is left open where the match is weak.

d_call j_call v_call cdr3_aa
TRBD1 TRBJ1-3 TRBV14 CASSHPQGASGNTIYF
- - TRBV6-2/TRBV6-3 CASGSPGTYEQYF
TRBD1 TRBJ2-5 TRBV28 CASSWTGFQTQYF
- TRBJ2-2 TRBV6-2/TRBV6-3 CASSAEGAGELFF
- TRBJ1-2 TRBV7-9 CASSRGDGYTF
- TRBJ1-4 TRBV10-3 CAISESDEKLFF
TRBD1 TRBJ1-2 TRBV11-2 CASRRPGQGANGYTF
TRBD2 TRBJ2-7 TRBV20-1 CSAPSTSGGSYEQYF
- TRBJ1-2 TRBV4-1 CASSHPRTEPGYTF
TRBD2 TRBJ2-7 TRBV28 CASSLNGEGLYEQYF
- TRBJ1-5 TRBV5-1 CASSLTGSGNQPQHF
- TRBJ2-1 TRBV6-6 CANSRGAPYNEQFF
- TRBJ2-5 TRBV5-1 CASSPSIIQETQYF
- TRBJ2-1 TRBV18 CASSPQSVGSEQFF
- TRBJ2-3 TRBV5-1 CASSLRVVGAQYF
TRBD1 TRBJ1-2 TRBV20-1 CSALRTGRSGYTF
- TRBJ2-2 TRBV2 CASSERGDTNTGELFF
- TRBJ1-5 TRBV20-1 CSARAGGNNQPQHF
- TRBJ1-3 TRBV9 CASSVGGTGGNTIYF
- TRBJ1-2 TRBV27 CASSFARNYGYTF
TRBD2 TRBJ2-5 TRBV12-3/TRBV12-4 CASSSSGPGETQYF
- TRBJ2-5 TRBV7-2 CASSLDVQTQYF
- TRBJ2-1 TRBV4-3 CASSQDRSGKQFF
- TRBJ1-1 TRBV29-1 CSVVRGTEAFF
- TRBJ2-7 TRBV6-5 CASNSPDEQYF
- TRBJ2-3 TRBV4-2 CASSQEWVPTDTQYF
- TRBJ2-3 TRBV20-1 CSAERTDTQYF
- TRBJ1-5 TRBV5-1 CASTAGGEIGNQPQHF
TRBD2 TRBJ2-3 TRBV12-3/TRBV12-4 CARTSGVAADTQYF